This T cell receptor (beta chain) emerged from a study of blood T cell repertoires in COVID-19. About the study: The samples span acute and convalescent COVID-19 from the United States, Italy and Spain. Sources were T cells, B-cell-depleted T cells, or PBMCs; the material itself was cDNA or gDNA.

CDR1 is MNHEY, CDR2 SVGAGI, per germline. There are 15 residues in the CDR3. V shed 2 bases, J shed 6 bases, and the junction held 6 bases outside the gene matches. Authors' methods: Reference gene primer amplification in the assay estimated nucleated cell counts. Sequencing was performed with immunoSEQ multiplex PCR; in TCRdb, only in-frame clones are kept and a portion is missing. The V and J calls and clone size come from that table; D and trimming were worked out from the DNA. Found here are 350,000 to 550,000 clones, 75% to 90% of them singletons; the top ten hold over 4%. This clone was observed once.

The clonotype originates from a woman aged 30 to 39 with acute or convalescent COVID-19. The rearrangement joins TRBV6-5 to TRBJ1-1, with 10 bases that match TRBD1. Sample: peripheral blood. The CDR3 is CASSYPPGQGSEAFF. In DNA form, the CDR3 reads TGTGCCAGCAGTTACCCCCCGGGACAGGGGTCTGAAGCTTTCTTT.